This is a list of T cell receptor beta chains from one sample in a study of cytomegalovirus exposure and HLA in healthy donors. Sequencing was performed with immunoSEQ multiplex PCR; in TCRdb, only in-frame clones are kept and a portion is missing. The sample has 150,000 to 160,000 clones, over 65% seen once; the top ten hold approximately 2.1%. The sequencing sample was made of PBMCs. Source of these receptors: a man aged 25 to 40 in good health and CMV-seronegative. Each CDR3 is given with its conserved first and last residue. The D gene is left open where the match is weak. Clone size appears in some rows only: once, few, many, or a class for an expanded clone.

J gene: TRBJ1-2; clone size: .; V gene: TRBV5-1; D gene: TRBD1; CDR3 DNA: TGCGCCAGCAGCTTGGAAGGGACAGGGGCCCGCTTAGGCTACACCTTC; CDR3 protein: CASSLEGTGARLGYTF
J gene: TRBJ2-3; clone size: few; V gene: TRBV5-1; D gene: TRBD1; CDR3 DNA: TGCGCCAGCAGCTCGGGGACAGGGGCCGGCACAGATACGCAGTATTTT; CDR3 protein: CASSSGTGAGTDTQYF
J gene: TRBJ2-2; clone size: once; V gene: TRBV28; D gene: TRBD1; CDR3 DNA: TGTGCCAGCAGTTTAGGGACAGGGTTCGGGGAGCTGTTTTTT; CDR3 protein: CASSLGTGFGELFF
J gene: TRBJ2-1; clone size: once; V gene: TRBV2; D gene: TRBD2; CDR3 DNA: TGTGCCAGCAGAGAAACCACTAGCGGGGCCAACAATGAGCAGTTCTTC; CDR3 protein: CASRETTSGANNEQFF
J gene: TRBJ1-6; clone size: .; V gene: TRBV28; D gene: .; CDR3 DNA: TGTGCCAGCAGGCCAGACACAGGGTATAATTCACCCCTCCACTTT; CDR3 protein: CASRPDTGYNSPLHF
J gene: TRBJ2-7; clone size: .; V gene: TRBV6-1; D gene: TRBD2; CDR3 DNA: TGTGCCAGTAAGACTAGCGGGGGTGCATACGAGCAGTACTTC; CDR3 protein: CASKTSGGAYEQYF
J gene: TRBJ2-7; clone size: .; V gene: TRBV5-6; D gene: TRBD2; CDR3 DNA: TGTGCCAGCAGCTTGGATCAGCGGGGGGACCCCTACGAGCAGTACTTC; CDR3 protein: CASSLDQRGDPYEQYF
J gene: TRBJ2-2; clone size: .; V gene: TRBV7-9; D gene: TRBD1; CDR3 DNA: TGTGCCAGCAGCGAAAGGGACAGGGGAGGAGGAACCGGGGAGCTGTTTTTT; CDR3 protein: CASSERDRGGGTGELFF
J gene: TRBJ1-1; clone size: .; V gene: TRBV28; D gene: .; CDR3 DNA: TGTGCCAGCAGTTTATTTTCAGGCCAGAACACTGAAGCTTTCTTT; CDR3 protein: CASSLFSGQNTEAFF
J gene: TRBJ1-6; clone size: once; V gene: TRBV10-3; D gene: .; CDR3 DNA: TGTGCCATCAGGCGGACAGAAGATAATTCACCCCTCCACTTT; CDR3 protein: CAIRRTEDNSPLHF
J gene: TRBJ1-1; clone size: .; V gene: TRBV29-1; D gene: .; CDR3 DNA: TGCAGCGTTGAGGGCCGTGGGGCTAACACTGAAGCTTTCTTT; CDR3 protein: CSVEGRGANTEAFF
J gene: TRBJ2-7; clone size: .; V gene: TRBV16; D gene: .; CDR3 DNA: TGTGCCAGCAGCCAATCGCGGGTTTACGAGCAGTACTTC; CDR3 protein: CASSQSRVYEQYF
J gene: TRBJ1-5; clone size: few; V gene: TRBV5-6; D gene: TRBD1; CDR3 DNA: TGTGCCAGCGGCAGACAGGGGGCTCATCAGCCCCAGCATTTT; CDR3 protein: CASGRQGAHQPQHF
J gene: TRBJ1-1; clone size: .; V gene: TRBV14; D gene: TRBD1; CDR3 DNA: TGTGCCAGCAGCAGGGGGCTGAACACTGAAGCTTTCTTT; CDR3 protein: CASSRGLNTEAFF
J gene: TRBJ1-2; clone size: .; V gene: TRBV5-1; D gene: TRBD1; CDR3 DNA: TGCGCCAGCAGCTCACAGGGGTCTGGCTACACCTTC; CDR3 protein: CASSSQGSGYTF
J gene: TRBJ2-7; clone size: .; V gene: TRBV19; D gene: .; CDR3 DNA: TGTGCCAGTAGTAGCCTTGGCGGGGCCTACGAGCAGTACTTC; CDR3 protein: CASSSLGGAYEQYF
J gene: TRBJ2-7; clone size: .; V gene: TRBV7-9; D gene: .; CDR3 DNA: TGTGCCAGCAGAATTATAAACGGGTTTGACGAGCAGTACTTC; CDR3 protein: CASRIINGFDEQYF
J gene: TRBJ2-2; clone size: .; V gene: TRBV30; D gene: TRBD2; CDR3 DNA: TGTGCCTGGAGTTTTCTAGCGGGGGGGCGTCGTGTCACCGGGGAGCTGTTTTTT; CDR3 protein: CAWSFLAGGRRVTGELFF
J gene: TRBJ2-5; clone size: .; V gene: TRBV5-1; D gene: TRBD2; CDR3 DNA: TGCGCCAGTAAAACCGGGACTACCGACCAAGAGACCCAGTACTTC; CDR3 protein: CASKTGTTDQETQYF
J gene: TRBJ1-1; clone size: .; V gene: TRBV6-1; D gene: .; CDR3 DNA: TGTGCCAGCATCGGTGGTGAGAACACTGAAGCTTTCTTT; CDR3 protein: CASIGGENTEAFF
J gene: TRBJ2-3; clone size: .; V gene: TRBV27; D gene: .; CDR3 DNA: TGTGCCAGCAGCCCCCCACAGGGGTCGCGACGGGGGTATACGCAGTATTTT; CDR3 protein: CASSPPQGSRRGYTQYF
J gene: TRBJ1-4; clone size: .; V gene: TRBV7-9; D gene: TRBD1; CDR3 DNA: TGTGCCAGCAGCTCGGACAGGGAAGGTGATGAAAAACTGTTTTTT; CDR3 protein: CASSSDREGDEKLFF
J gene: TRBJ2-7; clone size: .; V gene: TRBV6-6; D gene: TRBD2; CDR3 DNA: TGTGCCAGCAGTGAGCGGGGGGGCCTCTACGAGCAGTACTTC; CDR3 protein: CASSERGGLYEQYF
J gene: TRBJ1-6; clone size: once; V gene: TRBV28; D gene: .; CDR3 DNA: TGTGCCAGCAGTTATACAGGGTCCAATTCACCCCTCCACTTT; CDR3 protein: CASSYTGSNSPLHF
J gene: TRBJ2-7; clone size: .; V gene: TRBV5-1; D gene: TRBD2; CDR3 DNA: TGCGCCAGCAGCCTGGGACTAGCGGGGGGCTTCTACGAGCAGTACTTC; CDR3 protein: CASSLGLAGGFYEQYF
J gene: TRBJ1-4; clone size: .; V gene: TRBV5-1; D gene: TRBD1; CDR3 DNA: TGCGCCAGCAGCCTGGGACAGGGGCTCGCTAATGAAAAACTGTTTTTT; CDR3 protein: CASSLGQGLANEKLFF